The next 23 T cell receptor beta chains were all read from a single sample in a study of neurological immune-mediated disorders. TCRdb redid the calling of the 5' RACE reads with MiXCR, one entry per CDR3 protein. This table holds about 60,000 distinct CDR3 sequences, approximately 4.1% found once. The sequenced material came from PBMCs. These receptors originate from a man aged 50-59 years with multiple sclerosis.

This clonotype was picked up many times. This chain connects TRBV6-6 to TRBJ1-5; D gene uncertain. The ends were cut back, 0 bases at V and 7 bases at J, with 16 bases in the middle. The CDR3 consists of 16 residues. Per germline, CDR1 MNHNY and CDR2 SVGAGI (reference sequence). CDR3 region: CASSYSNADPGQPQHF. In nucleotides, the CDR3 is TGTGCCAGCAGTTACTCGAACGCAGACCCGGGGCAGCCCCAGCATTTT.

This clonotype was seen many times. V gene TRBV9 combines with J gene TRBJ1-1; TRBD1 matches at 11 bases. Trimming cost V 3 bases and J 4 bases; bases outside gene matches: 2. This CDR3 spans 14 amino acids. Per the germline V gene, CDR1 is SGDLS and CDR2 is YYNGEE. CDR3 in DNA: TGTGCCAGCAGCGAGGGGACAGGGGGCACTGAAGCTTTCTTT. Amino acids: CASSEGTGGTEAFF. Complete variable domain (other parts from reference TRBV9 and TRBJ1-1): DSGVTQTPKHLITATGQRVTLRCSPRSGDLSVYWYQQSLDQGLQFLIQYYNGEERAKGNILERFSAQQFPDLHSELNLSSLELGDSALYFCASSEGTGGTEAFFGQGTRLTVV.

This clonotype appeared many times. The J gene is TRBJ2-7, the V gene TRBV29-1; D is perhaps TRBD2 (5 bases). The germline gives CDR1 SQVTM, CDR2 ANQGSEA. The CDR3 covers 14 residues. Trimming removed 5 bases from V and 2 bases from J, with 16 bases in between. CDR3 sequence: CSVQPGITTYEQYF. In DNA, the CDR3 is TGCAGCGTTCAACCGGGGATCACGACCTACGAGCAGTACTTC.

The J gene is TRBJ2-3, the V gene TRBV13; 8 bases fit TRBD2. Germline CDR1 reads PRHDT; CDR2 reads FYEKMQ (reference sequence). The junction had 16 bases not matched to a gene; V was cut back by 3 bases and J by 5 bases. This CDR3 is built from 18 residues. Here the CDR3 reads CASSFWTPGGAVRDTQYF. In DNA form, the CDR3 reads TGTGCCAGCAGCTTTTGGACCCCCGGGGGGGCCGTTCGAGATACGCAGTATTTT.

This clonotype was counted between two and nine times. A junction end diverges from the germline sequence, so it may reflect a read error. The rearrangement joins TRBV5-1 to TRBJ1-5; maybe TRBD1 (6 bases). CDR1 SGHRS and CDR2 YFSETQ come from the germline V gene. There are 16 residues in the CDR3. The CDR3 nucleotides are TGCGCCAGCAGCCCAGGGGACGGCCTTAGCAATCAGCCCCAGAATTTT. Translation: CASSPGDGLSNQPQNF.

This clonotype was counted ten times or more. V gene TRBV5-1 combines with J gene TRBJ1-3, with D unresolved. Germline V lookup: CDR1 SGHRS, CDR2 YFSETQ. CDR3 length: 14 amino acids. The ends were cut back, 4 bases at V and 0 bases at J, with 8 bases in the middle. This chain's CDR3 is CASSPGSSGNTIYF. CDR3 nucleotide sequence: TGCGCCAGCAGCCCAGGAAGCTCTGGAAACACCATATATTTT.

This clonotype was seen ten or more times. The chain carries TRBV7-9 and TRBJ1-4, with 8 bases aligning to TRBD1. From germline, CDR1 is SEHNR and CDR2 FQNEAQ (reference sequence). This CDR3 has 15 residues. V lost 5 bases to trimming and J lost 6 bases; unmatched junction nucleotides: 8. CDR3 bases: TGTGCCAGCAGCCCTAGGGCGACAGGGGATGAAAAACTGTTTTTT. Its translation: CASSPRATGDEKLFF.

This clonotype was recorded many times. A read error may account for a junction end that differs from germline. V usage is TRBV12-3 or TRBV12-4 and J usage is TRBJ1-5; tentative D call: TRBD1 (5 bases). CDR3 length: 12 residues. CDR3 sequence (DNA): TGTGCCAGCAGCCCAGGGCATGGGCCCCAGAATTTT. It yields the protein CASSPGHGPQNF.

This clonotype was observed a handful of times. This sequence joins TRBV28 and TRBJ1-2, with a possible D match to TRBD1 (5 bases). This CDR3 has 13 residues. Germline CDR1 MDHEN, CDR2 SYDVKM. V was shortened by 3 bases and J by 4 bases, with 9 bases between the two germline ends. The DNA for the CDR3 is TGTGCCAGCAGTTTGGGGGTGCTCTATGGCTACACCTTC. Translating it yields CASSLGVLYGYTF.

This clonotype has a count of ten or more. This chain uses TRBV20-1 with TRBJ2-2; 9 bases align to TRBD2. V trimming: 2 bases; J trimming: 5 bases; junction bases outside the gene matches: 0. The CDR3 length is 13 residues. From germline, CDR1 is DFQATT and CDR2 SNEGSKA (reference sequence). The CDR3 loop is CSARLAGTGELFF. DNA for the CDR3: TGCAGTGCTAGACTAGCGGGAACCGGGGAGCTGTTTTTT.

CDR3 residues: CASTPIFQGVRTGELFF. CDR3 bases: TGTGCCAGCACCCCAATTTTCCAGGGGGTTCGTACCGGGGAGCTGTTTTTT. The chain recombines TRBV3-1 with TRBJ2-2; 7 nucleotides align to TRBD1. V trimming: 7 bases; J trimming: 5 bases; junction bases outside the gene matches: 16. This CDR3 region has 17 residues. Per germline, CDR1 LGHDT and CDR2 YNNKEL (reference sequence). Full variable domain (outside the CDR3, taken from reference TRBV3-1 and TRBJ2-2): DTAVSQTPKYLVTQMGNDKSIKCEQNLGHDTMYWYKQDSKKFLKIMFSYNNKELIINETVPNRFSPKSPDKAHLNLHINSLELGDSAVYFCASTPIFQGVRTGELFFGEGSRLTVL.

There are many counts of this clonotype. V is TRBV7-8 and J is TRBJ2-3, with D perhaps TRBD2 (5 bases). CDR3 length: 14 residues. V dropped 5 bases and J dropped 3 bases, with 12 bases sitting between them. Germline assignment: CDR1 SGHVS and CDR2 FQNEAQ. CDR3 protein: CASSPNTRTDTQYF. In nucleotides, the CDR3 is TGTGCCAGCAGCCCAAACACTAGAACAGATACGCAGTATTTT.

This clonotype was detected many times. The chain carries TRBV7-8 and TRBJ2-2; 8 positions match TRBD1. Germline V gives CDR1 SGHVS, CDR2 FQNEAQ. The CDR3 runs 15 residues. J lost 2 bases, V lost 3 bases, and 2 bases had no gene match. The CDR3 coding sequence is TGTGCCAGCAGCTTGGACAGGGAAAACACCGGGGAGCTGTTTTTT. Translating it yields CASSLDRENTGELFF.

This clonotype came up many times. J is TRBJ1-1 and V is TRBV12-3 or TRBV12-4; D not resolved. The CDR3 runs to 15 residues. Trimming stripped 7 bases from V and 11 bases from J, with 26 bases between. CDR3 bases: TGTGCCAGCATCCCCCAAAAAGGACCCCAAGCAGCGGCTTTCTTT. The encoded protein is CASIPQKGPQAAAFF.

This clonotype was seen at least ten times. The V and J genes are TRBV7-8 and TRBJ2-1; 7 nucleotides match TRBD2. Trimming took 0 bases from V and 5 from J; bases not matched to a gene: 13. Germline V gene lookup returns CDR1 SGHVS and CDR2 FQNEAQ. The CDR3 spans 18 residues. DNA of the CDR3: TGTGCCAGCAGCTTAGCGATAGCAGCGGGATTTTTGCACAATGAGCAGTTCTTC. Translation gives CASSLAIAAGFLHNEQFF.

This clonotype was counted at least ten times. This sequence joins TRBV7-3 and TRBJ2-3; 14 bases are shared with TRBD2. Per the germline V gene, CDR1 is SGHTA and CDR2 is FQGTGA. Unmatched junction bases numbered 6, after V lost 5 bases and J lost 8 bases. This CDR3 spans 15 amino acids. The CDR3 DNA sequence: TGTGCCAGCAGCAGGGGACTAGCGGGAGCTGGTACGCAGTATTTT. This sequence encodes CASSRGLAGAGTQYF.

CDR3 in amino acids: CASSPGSGTSYEQYF. CDR3 sequence (DNA): TGTGCCAGCAGCCCGGGGAGCGGGACCTCCTACGAGCAGTACTTC. The genes are TRBV9 and TRBJ2-7; TRBD2 agrees at 7 bases. The ends lost 4 bases at V and 0 bases at J; junction bases unmatched: 7. Germline CDR1 and CDR2: SGDLS and YYNGEE. The CDR3 runs 15 residues.

In this sample, this clonotype turned up a few times. The chain carries TRBV21-1 and TRBJ2-7; the table's TRBD1 call for D was not verified on the DNA. TRBV21-1 is shown as a pseudogene. CDR3 size: 18 residues. DNA of the CDR3: TGTGCCAGCAGCAAAGGGTTCCTCCGGGACAGGGGTTCCTACGAGCAGTACTTC. Translation gives CASSKGFLRDRGSYEQYF.

This clonotype was recorded many times. The chain carries TRBV7-2 and TRBJ2-7; maybe TRBD2 (6 bases). Deletions cut 0 bases from V and 6 bases from J, with 9 bases between. The germline gives CDR1 SGHTA, CDR2 FQGNSA. There are 13 residues in the CDR3. The CDR3 nucleotides read TGTGCCAGCAGCTTAGCGGAGGGTATCGAGCAGTACTTC. This gives the protein CASSLAEGIEQYF. The full variable domain, completed using reference TRBV7-2 and TRBJ2-7, is GAGVSQSPSNKVTEKGKDVELRCDPISGHTALYWYRQSLGQGLEFLIYFQGNSAPDKSGLPSDRFSAERTGGSVSTLTIQRTQQEDSAVYLCASSLAEGIEQYFGPGTRLTVT.

This clonotype has at least ten counts. The rearrangement uses TRBV7-9 and TRBJ2-1; the D is unclear. Germline values: CDR1 SEHNR, CDR2 FQNEAQ (reference sequence). This CDR3 spans 15 amino acids. V was cut by 4 bases and J by 1 base, with 11 bases left in between. The CDR3, as DNA: TGTGCCAGCAGCTCCTACACCGGGTCCTACAATGAGCAGTTCTTC. Its protein product is CASSSYTGSYNEQFF.

This clonotype came up many times. The chain employs TRBV7-8 and TRBJ2-7; D ambiguous. CDR3 size: 13 residues. V lost 4 bases to trimming and J lost 5 bases, with 12 bases between them. Looked up from germline, CDR1 is SGHVS and CDR2 is FQNEAQ. CDR3: CASSYPMTDEQYF. CDR3 nucleotide sequence: TGTGCCAGCAGCTATCCCATGACCGACGAGCAGTACTTC.

This clonotype was found many times. The J gene is TRBJ1-5, the V gene TRBV6-6; 7 nucleotides agree with TRBD1. The V and J ends lost 7 bases and 7 bases, in that order; junction bases with no gene match: 10. The CDR3 totals 14 residues. The V gene's germline CDR1 is MNHNY and CDR2 SVGAGI (reference sequence). The CDR3 nucleotides are TGTGCCAGCACCTTGGGACAGTTTGTGCAGCCCCAGCATTTT. Its protein is CASTLGQFVQPQHF.

This clonotype was seen repeatedly, ten times or more. Mismatch with germline at one junction end may stem from a read error. The CDR3 is CSALTPRNQQFF. DNA of the CDR3: TGCAGCGCCCTGACTCCGCGCAATCAGCAGTTCTTC. V usage is TRBV29-1 and J usage is TRBJ2-1, with unresolved D. Per the germline V gene, CDR1 is SQVTM and CDR2 is ANQGSEA. This CDR3 contains 12 residues.